A selection of T cell receptor beta chains follows, all from one sample in a study of T cell repertoires in cytomegalovirus infection. TCRdb re-analysed the reads in MiXCR, keeping a single row per CDR3 protein. This table holds about 600,000 distinct CDR3 sequences, about 24% found once. Specimen: CD8+ T cells from PBMCs. The receptors shown here come from a human donor in good health (CMV status not recorded). Some clones in this sample may be carry-over from other donors' samples. Each CDR3 is given without its conserved first and last residue.

V gene: TRBV29-1; J gene: TRBJ1-2; CDR3 protein: SVVPGYT
V gene: TRBV7-8; J gene: TRBJ1-5; CDR3 protein: ASSDTLREKQH
V gene: TRBV5-4; J gene: TRBJ1-1; CDR3 protein: ASSDDTGATMNTEAF
V gene: TRBV4-1; J gene: TRBJ1-4; CDR3 protein: ASSQGGYREKLF
V gene: TRBV7-9; J gene: TRBJ2-2; CDR3 protein: ASSSAGGELF
V gene: TRBV28; J gene: TRBJ2-3; CDR3 protein: ASSLAFGKPDTQY
V gene: TRBV5-4; J gene: TRBJ1-1; CDR3 protein: ASRGGGGTEAF
V gene: TRBV27; J gene: TRBJ2-3; CDR3 protein: ASTYRAWGVDTQY
V gene: TRBV29-1; J gene: TRBJ2-6; CDR3 protein: SVEVVGKAGANVLT
V gene: TRBV19; J gene: TRBJ1-5; CDR3 protein: ASSIWDGSNQPQH
V gene: TRBV20-1; J gene: TRBJ2-3; CDR3 protein: SARPDTQY
V gene: TRBV6-2/TRBV6-3; J gene: TRBJ2-5; CDR3 protein: ASRGKETQY
V gene: TRBV11-1; J gene: TRBJ2-2; CDR3 protein: ASSVEAGELF
V gene: TRBV5-1; J gene: TRBJ2-5; CDR3 protein: ASSLPTGREETQY
V gene: TRBV14; J gene: TRBJ2-1; CDR3 protein: ASSQDRSRVWNEQF
V gene: TRBV29-1; J gene: TRBJ1-2; CDR3 protein: SHPWGNGYT
V gene: TRBV6-2/TRBV6-3; J gene: TRBJ2-1; CDR3 protein: ASSYPLGTSIHEQF
V gene: TRBV4-1; J gene: TRBJ2-2; CDR3 protein: ASSQDVNTGELF
V gene: TRBV7-6; J gene: TRBJ2-1; CDR3 protein: ASSLALGGPNEQF
V gene: TRBV4-1; J gene: TRBJ2-3; CDR3 protein: ASSQDSPYASDGLIPDTQY
V gene: TRBV14; J gene: TRBJ2-1; CDR3 protein: ASSQVSKDNEQF
V gene: TRBV29-1; J gene: TRBJ1-2; CDR3 protein: SVGRDRPFRGYT
V gene: TRBV7-9; J gene: TRBJ1-2; CDR3 protein: ASLTGFGANYGYT
V gene: TRBV4-1; J gene: TRBJ1-1; CDR3 protein: ASNQDPGVTEAF
V gene: TRBV7-6; J gene: TRBJ1-3; CDR3 protein: ASSPPGYSGNTIY
V gene: TRBV2; J gene: TRBJ2-1; CDR3 protein: ASFKGGSYNEQF
V gene: TRBV4-2; J gene: TRBJ2-2; CDR3 protein: ASSQYRGGMDTGELF
V gene: TRBV5-1; J gene: TRBJ2-7; CDR3 protein: ASSLGPSGTAYEQY
V gene: TRBV7-2; J gene: TRBJ1-4; CDR3 protein: ASSLRTGDNEKLF
V gene: TRBV7-3; J gene: TRBJ2-7; CDR3 protein: ASSLRQGTGEQY
V gene: TRBV6-2/TRBV6-3; J gene: TRBJ2-5; CDR3 protein: ASSYSSLTQY